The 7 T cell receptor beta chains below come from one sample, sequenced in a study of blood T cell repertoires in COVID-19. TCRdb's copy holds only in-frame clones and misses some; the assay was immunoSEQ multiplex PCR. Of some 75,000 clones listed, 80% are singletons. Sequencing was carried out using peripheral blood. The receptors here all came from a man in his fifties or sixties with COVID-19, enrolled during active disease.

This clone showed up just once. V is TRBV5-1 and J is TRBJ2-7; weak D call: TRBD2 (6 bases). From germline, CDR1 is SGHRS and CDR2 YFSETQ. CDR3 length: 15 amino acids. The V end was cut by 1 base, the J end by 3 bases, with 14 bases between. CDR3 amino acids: CASSLRGNSLYEQYF. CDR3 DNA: TGCGCCAGCAGCTTGCGCGGGAACTCCCTCTACGAGCAGTACTTC.

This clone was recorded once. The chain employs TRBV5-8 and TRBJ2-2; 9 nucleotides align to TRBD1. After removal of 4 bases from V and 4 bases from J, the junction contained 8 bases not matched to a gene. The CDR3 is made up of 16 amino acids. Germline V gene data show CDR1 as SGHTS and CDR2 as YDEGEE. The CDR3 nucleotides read TGTGCCAGCAGCGTACTACAGGGGGCTGGCACCGGGGAGCTGTTTTTT. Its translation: CASSVLQGAGTGELFF.

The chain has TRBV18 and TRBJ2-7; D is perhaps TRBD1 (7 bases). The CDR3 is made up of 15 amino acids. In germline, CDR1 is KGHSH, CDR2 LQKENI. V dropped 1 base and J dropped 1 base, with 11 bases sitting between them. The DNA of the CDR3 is TGTGCCAGCTCACCACTGCAGGGGGGTTCCTACGAGCAGTACTTC. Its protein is CASSPLQGGSYEQYF.

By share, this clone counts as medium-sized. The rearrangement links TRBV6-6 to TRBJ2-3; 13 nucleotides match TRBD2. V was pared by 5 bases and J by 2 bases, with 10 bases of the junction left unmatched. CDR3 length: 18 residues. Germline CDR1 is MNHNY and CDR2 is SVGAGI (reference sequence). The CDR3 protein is CASSPSGGLAGITDTQYF. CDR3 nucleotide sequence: TGTGCCAGCAGTCCTTCCGGGGGACTAGCGGGAATCACAGATACGCAGTATTTT.

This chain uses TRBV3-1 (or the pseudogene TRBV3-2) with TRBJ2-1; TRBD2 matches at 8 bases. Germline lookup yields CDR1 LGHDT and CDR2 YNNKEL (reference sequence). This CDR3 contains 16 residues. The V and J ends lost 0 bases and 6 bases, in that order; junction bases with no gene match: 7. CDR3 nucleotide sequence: TGTGCCAGCAGCCAAGATTTGGCTAGCGGGTCCAATGAGCAGTTCTTC. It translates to CASSQDLASGSNEQFF.

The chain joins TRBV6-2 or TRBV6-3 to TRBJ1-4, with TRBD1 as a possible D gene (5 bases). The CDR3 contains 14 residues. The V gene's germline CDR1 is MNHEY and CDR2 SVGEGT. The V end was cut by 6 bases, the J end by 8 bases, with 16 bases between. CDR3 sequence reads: CASSSRVGQEKLFF. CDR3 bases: TGTGCCAGCAGCTCCAGGGTAGGCCAGGAAAAACTGTTTTTT.

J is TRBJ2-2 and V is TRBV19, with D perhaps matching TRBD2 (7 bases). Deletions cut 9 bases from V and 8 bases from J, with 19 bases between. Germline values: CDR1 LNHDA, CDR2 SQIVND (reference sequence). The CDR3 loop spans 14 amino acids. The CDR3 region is CASLRGGARGELFF. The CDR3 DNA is TGTGCCAGCCTAAGGGGGGGAGCCCGAGGGGAGCTGTTTTTT.